A single sample gave rise to the 6 T cell receptor beta chains below, sequenced in a study of type 1 and type 2 diabetes patients. Amplification started from genomic DNA. A primer set of 30 forward and 13 reverse primers amplified the CDR3. TCRdb passed the multiplex PCR reads through MiXCR, listing each CDR3 protein once. Among 250,000 or so distinct CDR3 sequences, around 50% were seen once, and the ten largest hold approximately 15%. The material sequenced was peripheral blood mononuclear cells (PBMCs). All receptors come from a man aged 18 to 30 with type 2 diabetes.

To note about this clonotype: This may be a read error: a much more frequent sequence differs by one nucleotide. The chain joins TRBV2 to TRBJ1-2; no reliable D call. The germline V gene has CDR1 SNHLY and CDR2 FYNNEI. There are 13 residues in the CDR3. CDR3 loop: CASLSKGFNGFTF. The CDR3 DNA is TGTGCCAGCCTGAGTAAGGGATTCAATGGCTTCACCTTC.

The chain uses TRBV30 and TRBJ2-6; D unclear. CDR3 length equals 14 residues. V was trimmed by 0 bases and J by 0 bases, leaving 3 bases between them. Germline V lookup: CDR1 GTSNPN, CDR2 SVGIG (reference sequence). This chain's CDR3 is CAWSVDSGANVLTF. The CDR3 nucleotides read TGTGCCTGGAGTGTAGACTCTGGGGCCAACGTCCTGACTTTC.

This clonotype was counted only a few times. The chain combines TRBV29-1 with TRBJ2-3; D ambiguous. V lost 7 bases to trimming and J lost 3 bases, with 17 bases between them. CDR1 is SQVTM and CDR2 is ANQGSEA in the germline V gene. CDR3 size: 14 residues. CDR3 sequence: CSGAGPLGTDTQYF. CDR3 in DNA: TGCAGCGGGGCAGGACCGCTGGGGACAGATACGCAGTATTTT.

This clonotype was detected only a few times. The chain recombines TRBV7-2 with TRBJ2-7, with TRBD2 matching over 11 bases. Germline CDR1 is SGHTA and CDR2 is FQGNSA. The trim removed 5 bases at V and 6 bases at J, leaving 12 bases unmatched. The CDR3 is made up of 16 amino acids. DNA of the CDR3: TGTGCCAGCAGCCGCTCCCCACTAGCGGGGGATGTCGAGCAGTACTTC. Translation gives CASSRSPLAGDVEQYF.

A single count supports this clonotype. This chain connects TRBV12-3 or TRBV12-4 to TRBJ1-6, with D possibly being TRBD1 (5 bases). The CDR3 extends over 14 amino acids. V lost 5 bases and J lost 8, with 13 bases in between. CDR3 sequence (DNA): TGTGCCAGCAGTCCCTCCGGGGGTCATTCACCCCTCCACTTT. This gives the protein CASSPSGGHSPLHF.

This chain joins TRBV7-6 and TRBJ2-7, with a possible D match to TRBD2 (7 bases). V lost 1 base and J lost 4, with 14 bases in between. This CDR3 comprises 15 residues. Germline CDR1 SGHVS, CDR2 FNYEAQ. CDR3 nucleotide sequence: TGTGCCAGCAGCTTAGGGGGGGGGCTGATTTACGAGCAGTACTTC. Protein product: CASSLGGGLIYEQYF.